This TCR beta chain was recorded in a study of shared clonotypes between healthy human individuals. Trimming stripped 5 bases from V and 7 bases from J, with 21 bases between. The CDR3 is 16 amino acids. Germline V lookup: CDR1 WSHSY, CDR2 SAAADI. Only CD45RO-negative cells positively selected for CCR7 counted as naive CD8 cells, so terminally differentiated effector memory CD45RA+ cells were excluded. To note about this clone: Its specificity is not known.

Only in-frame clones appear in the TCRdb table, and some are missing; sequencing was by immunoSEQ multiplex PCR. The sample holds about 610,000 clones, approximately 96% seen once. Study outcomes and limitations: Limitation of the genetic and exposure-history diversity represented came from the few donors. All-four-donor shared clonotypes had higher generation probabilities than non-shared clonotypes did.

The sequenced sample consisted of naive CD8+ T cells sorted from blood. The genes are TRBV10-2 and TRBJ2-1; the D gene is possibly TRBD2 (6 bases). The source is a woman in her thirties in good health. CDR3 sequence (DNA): TGCGCCAGCAGTCAGGATACGGGAGCTGAGTGGAATGAGCAGTTCTTC. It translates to CASSQDTGAEWNEQFF.